This record covers a single T cell receptor beta chain. Its antigen is currently not known. Nothing much larger sits one base from this clone, and base qualities are not available. This entry comes from a study of a mutant IDH1 vaccine in newly diagnosed glioma (dated by TCRdb to 2020 to 2022). Turning to the overall study: Vaccination began 4-6 weeks after radiotherapy alone, or alongside temozolomide cycles in the chemotherapy-containing groups. Of the roughly 31 treated patients, about 62% were male and about 40% were female, and the mean age was roughly 38 years. Prior to enrollment, standard therapy consisting of radiotherapy alone, temozolomide alone, or radiochemotherapy with temozolomide had been administered to patients, with the combination being received by most patients. The week-35 safety follow-up was designated visit V12, and the week-47 end of study was designated visit V13. Peripheral blood was drawn at six visits: V03 (baseline), V05, V07, V10, V12 and V13. For exploratory analyses, longitudinal TCRB deep sequencing was carried out in roughly 23 treated patients wherever samples were available.

The receptor library was made with the immunoSEQ multiplex PCR assay. Rearranged TCR beta chain sequences were amplified using the hsTCRB Kit according to the manufacturer's protocol. An Illumina MiSeq was used to sequence the TCRB libraries. As for the authors' bioinformatics: Demultiplexing, trimming and gene mapping were performed with the kit vendor's proprietary platform. As stored in TCRdb, this immuneACCESS dataset retains in-frame rearrangements with V and J assigned. A fraction of the clones does not appear; measured against another copy, unresolved V genes explain less than half of the discrepancy, and the remainder lacks a known reason. That table gives V, J and clone size, and the DNA gave D and trimming. The sample has 35,000 to 55,000 clones on record, 81% of them singletons. The ten largest clones take up approximately 4.7% of the sample. Paper-wide results and their limitations: No apparent relationship was observed between pseudoprogression and alterations in the top peripheral T cell clonotypes detected by TCRB sequencing. The authors noted that analyses of patient blood samples could not be reproduced because of sample limitations. Immune responses induced by the vaccine were seen in around 94% of patients across multiple MHC alleles. PBMC samples for TCRB deep sequencing were selected based on availability.

CDR1 and CDR2 (SGHTA, FQGNSA) derive from the germline V gene. V drops 1 base and J drops 3 bases, leaving 9 bases in between. The CDR3 goes from the cysteine to the phenylalanine over 14 residues. The sequence is cut down to CDR3 DNA, 42 bases in frame from base 1. The sample's time point label, in plain terms: week 35, safety follow-up. Each vaccine dose was 300 ug of a 20-mer mutant IDH1 peptide in Montanide, given subcutaneously with topical imiquimod. Patients received eight vaccinations in weeks 1, 3, 5, 7, 11, 15, 19 and 23, corresponding to visits V03 through V10. The donors had newly diagnosed IDH1-mutant astrocytomas of WHO grade 3 or 4 that showed loss of nuclear ATRX. The samples were drawn from NOA16, a multicentre, single-arm, open-label phase I trial in Germany that tested a mutant IDH1 peptide vaccine in humans for the first time. The DNeasy Blood and Tissue Kit was used to extract genomic DNA from EDTA blood for TCRB sequencing.

This specimen was PBMCs, taken from a glioma patient whose treatment included an IDH1 peptide vaccine. This TCR was recovered from a woman aged 35 to 49 with glioma. Some clones in this sample may be carry-over from other donors' samples. This sequence uses TRBV7-2 and TRBJ1-1, with the D gene too uncertain to name. The CDR3 region: CASSLDFSDTEAFF. The nucleotide sequence reads TGTGCCAGCAGCTTAGACTTCTCAGACACTGAAGCTTTCTTT.